The 24 T cell receptor beta chains presented below share a single source sample, sequenced in a study of lymphopenia after photon versus proton radiotherapy (dated by TCRdb to the late 2010s). Libraries were built with the immunoSEQ multiplex PCR assay. Sourced from immuneACCESS, this table was stored by TCRdb with only in-frame sequences that have V and J called. A share of the clones is absent; for the studies checked, an unresolved V gene accounts for under half, and the remainder has no known explanation. In this sample the table shows some 17,000 clones, more than 65% of which occur a single time. Roughly 20% of the sample lies in the top ten. Sequenced material: peripheral blood, taken from a patient treated with proton-based radiotherapy. The receptors come from a man aged 65-85 years with pancreatic cancer.

The chain uses TRBV9 and TRBJ1-3, with 8 bases identical to TRBD1. The trim removed 4 bases at V and 0 bases at J, leaving 6 bases unmatched. Germline values: CDR1 SGDLS, CDR2 YYNGEE. The CDR3 has 16 residues. CDR3 DNA: TGTGCCAGCAGCCCTTGGACAGGGAGCTCTGGAAACACCATATATTTT. Amino acids: CASSPWTGSSGNTIYF.

This clone was found once. The chain is built from TRBV18 and TRBJ1-4; D not resolved. Germline V CDR1 and CDR2: KGHSH, LQKENI. The germline V and J ends were trimmed by 3 bases and 4 bases, with 9 bases remaining between them. The CDR3 length is 14 residues. CDR3 bases: TGTGCCAGCTCACCGGGGAGCGGTAATGAAAAACTGTTTTTT. Its translation is CASSPGSGNEKLFF.

The genes are TRBV18 and TRBJ2-3; possibly TRBD2 for D (5 bases). This CDR3 is built from 14 residues. Between the trimmed V and J ends, which lost 0 bases and 4 bases, there was a span of 8 bases. Germline V gene lookup returns CDR1 KGHSH and CDR2 LQKENI. The CDR3 protein is CASSPPMRADTQYF. The CDR3 DNA reads TGTGCCAGCTCACCACCAATGAGGGCAGATACGCAGTATTTT. The whole variable domain, filled in from reference TRBV18 and TRBJ2-3, reads NAGVMQNPRHLVRRRGQEARLRCSPMKGHSHVYWYRQLPEEGLKFMVYLQKENIIDESGMPKERFSAEFPKEGPSILRIQQVVRGDSAAYFCASSPPMRADTQYFGPGTRLTVL.

The rearrangement joins TRBV11-2 to TRBJ2-7; tentatively, D is TRBD2 (5 bases). The CDR3 length is 16 residues. CDR1 is SGHAT and CDR2 is FQNNGV in the germline V gene. V was pared by 1 base and J by 0 bases, with 13 bases between. CDR3 DNA: TGTGCCAGCAGCTTAGCCGTGACGGGGAGCTCCTACGAGCAGTACTTC. As protein: CASSLAVTGSSYEQYF.

The chain combines TRBV6-1 with TRBJ2-2, with D unclear. The CDR3 consists of 14 residues. Trimming left V 4 bases short and J 4 bases short, with 10 bases between. Germline loops: CDR1 MNHNS, CDR2 SASEGT. The chain's CDR3 is CASSVGVLTGELFF. The DNA for the CDR3 is TGTGCCAGCAGTGTTGGTGTCCTCACCGGGGAGCTGTTTTTT.

The chain combines TRBV29-1 with TRBJ2-7, with D maybe TRBD2 (6 bases). CDR3 length equals 14 residues. The V gene lost 4 bases and the J gene lost 4 bases, with 17 bases spanning the gap. Germline CDR1 SQVTM, CDR2 ANQGSEA. CDR3 sequence: CSVGGQGGYYEQYF. The CDR3 region has the DNA TGCAGCGTTGGCGGGCAGGGAGGCTATTACGAGCAGTACTTC.

This clone was seen just once. The chain joins TRBV27 to TRBJ1-5; 9 positions agree with TRBD1. The junction had 8 bases not matched to a gene; V was cut back by 5 bases and J by 6 bases. The CDR3 consists of 15 residues. The V gene's germline CDR1 is MNHEY and CDR2 SMNVEV (reference sequence). CDR3 sequence: CASSKGGQGGQPQHF. CDR3 nucleotides: TGTGCCAGCAGTAAGGGGGGACAGGGCGGTCAGCCCCAGCATTTT.

Only a few counts were recorded for this clone. J is TRBJ1-6 and V is TRBV10-1; weak D call: TRBD1 (6 bases). The CDR3 is 13 residues long. Germline values: CDR1 WNHNN, CDR2 SYGVQD (reference sequence). The V and J ends lost 5 bases and 10 bases respectively, with 12 bases between them. Here the CDR3 reads CASSSQGRSPLHF. CDR3 DNA sequence: TGCGCCAGCAGTTCACAGGGAAGATCACCCCTCCACTTT.

This sequence joins TRBV30 and TRBJ2-7; D is tentatively TRBD1 or TRBD2 (7 bases each). Germline-derived CDR1 and CDR2 are GTSNPN and SVGIG (reference sequence). The CDR3 has 15 residues. The V gene lost 5 bases and the J gene lost 2 bases, with 19 bases spanning the gap. CDR3 amino acids: CAWGGATGYTYEQYF. The CDR3 DNA sequence: TGTGCCTGGGGGGGGGCGACAGGGTATACCTACGAGCAGTACTTC.

The genes are TRBV15 and TRBJ1-4; no definite D call. The CDR3 spans 14 residues. Germline CDR1 is LNHNV and CDR2 is YYDKDF (reference sequence). Deletions cut 5 bases from V and 8 bases from J, with 15 bases between. CDR3 bases: TGTGCCACCAGCCGGACGGGAGTTAGGGAAAAACTGTTTTTT. This translates into CATSRTGVREKLFF. The full variable domain, with the rest looked up from reference TRBV15 and TRBJ1-4, is DAMVIQNPRYQVTQFGKPVTLSCSQTLNHNVMYWYQQKSSQAPKLLFHYYDKDFNNEADTPDNFQSRRPNTSFCFLDIRSPGLGDTAMYLCATSRTGVREKLFFGSGTQLSVL.

CDR3 residues: CASSPHRGRGTDTQYF. The CDR3 DNA sequence: TGTGCCAGCAGCCCCCATCGCGGCAGGGGCACAGATACGCAGTATTTT. The chain couples TRBV9 to TRBJ2-3; weak D call: TRBD1 (5 bases). The CDR3 has 16 residues. Germline V CDR1 and CDR2: SGDLS, YYNGEE. With 4 bases removed from V and 1 base from J, the gap between germline ends came to 16 bases.

The genes are TRBV6-6 and TRBJ2-1; the D is unclear. The CDR3 has 16 amino acids. V lost 0 bases to trimming and J lost 5 bases, with 14 bases between them. Germline V gene data show CDR1 as MNHNY and CDR2 as SVGAGI (reference sequence). This CDR3 reads CASSYSQEYAHNEQFF. CDR3 DNA: TGTGCCAGCAGTTACTCCCAGGAATATGCTCACAATGAGCAGTTCTTC.

The V and J genes are TRBV19 and TRBJ2-5; 7 bases match TRBD1. In germline, CDR1 is LNHDA, CDR2 SQIVND (reference sequence). The CDR3 runs to 15 residues. The V segment lost 5 bases and the J segment 4 bases; nucleotides outside the gene matches: 10. The CDR3 DNA reads TGTGCCAGTAGTTTCCTAGACCGGGACAGAGAGACCCAGTACTTC. Its translation is CASSFLDRDRETQYF. Full variable domain (rest looked up from reference TRBV19 and TRBJ2-5): DGGITQSPKYLFRKEGQNVTLSCEQNLNHDAMYWYRQDPGQGLRLIYYSQIVNDFQKGDIAEGYSVSREKKESFPLTVTSAQKNPTAFYLCASSFLDRDRETQYFGPGTRLLVL.

In this sample, this clone turned up a few times. The V call is TRBV30, the J call TRBJ1-1; 7 nucleotides line up with TRBD1. With V trimmed by 5 bases and J by 0 bases, 0 bases remained unmatched. Germline CDR1 is GTSNPN and CDR2 is SVGIG (reference sequence). The CDR3 spans 12 residues. In DNA, the CDR3 is TGTGCCTGGGGGACAGTGAACACTGAAGCTTTCTTT. It is translated as CAWGTVNTEAFF. Supplemented by reference TRBV30 and TRBJ1-1, the full variable domain reads SQTIHQWPATLVQPVGSPLSLECTVEGTSNPNLYWYRQAAGRGLQLLFYSVGIGQISSEVPQNLSASRPQDRQFILSSKKLLLSDSGFYLCAWGTVNTEAFFGQGTRLTVV.

The chain has TRBV2 and TRBJ2-7; 8 positions match TRBD1. Germline V gene lookup returns CDR1 SNHLY and CDR2 FYNNEI. With V trimmed by 5 bases and J by 3 bases, 6 bases remained unmatched. This CDR3 comprises 14 residues. CDR3 in amino acids: CASSRDRTYYEQYF. The CDR3 bases are TGTGCCAGCAGTCGGGACAGGACATACTACGAGCAGTACTTC. The entire variable domain, with the rest obtained from reference TRBV2 and TRBJ2-7, is as follows: EPEVTQTPSHQVTQMGQEVILRCVPISNHLYFYWYRQILGQKVEFLVSFYNNEISEKSEIFDDQFSVERPDGSNFTLKIRSTKLEDSAMYFCASSRDRTYYEQYFGPGTRLTVT.

This chain connects TRBV7-9 to TRBJ1-4, with D possibly TRBD1 on 5 matching bases. Germline CDR1 is SEHNR and CDR2 is FQNEAQ (reference sequence). There are 16 residues in the CDR3. Trimming removed 4 bases from V and 2 bases from J, with 14 bases in between. The CDR3 is CASSSGGGNTNEKLFF. CDR3 coding DNA: TGTGCCAGCAGCTCCGGGGGAGGGAATACTAATGAAAAACTGTTTTTT.

The V gene is TRBV7-3, the J gene TRBJ2-2, with a tentative D call TRBD1 (5 bases). V lost 0 bases and J lost 0, with 17 bases in between. Per germline, CDR1 SGHTA and CDR2 FQGTGA. This CDR3 is built from 19 residues. CDR3 sequence: CASSLTAFVGHTNTGELFF. The CDR3, as DNA: TGTGCCAGCAGCTTAACGGCTTTTGTAGGACATACGAACACCGGGGAGCTGTTTTTT.

This chain connects TRBV18 to TRBJ1-1, with a possible D match to TRBD1 (6 bases). Between the trimmed V and J ends, which lost 3 bases and 5 bases, there was a span of 16 bases. The germline gives CDR1 KGHSH, CDR2 LQKENI. There are 15 residues in the CDR3. The CDR3 bases are TGTGCCAGCTCACCTGGGGGGGCAGGTTGGACTGAAGCTTTCTTT. Amino acid sequence: CASSPGGAGWTEAFF.

The CDR3 reads CASSWDRSSYEQYF. CDR3 DNA: TGTGCCAGTAGTTGGGACCGCAGCTCCTACGAGCAGTACTTC. The chain uses TRBV19 and TRBJ2-7; either TRBD1 or TRBD2 may fit D (5 bases each). The ends were cut back, 5 bases at V and 0 bases at J, with 11 bases in the middle. The CDR3 sequence is 14 residues long. Germline V gene sequence: CDR1 LNHDA, CDR2 SQIVND (reference sequence).

The gene calls are TRBV30 and TRBJ1-4; 8 nucleotides match TRBD1. This CDR3 is built from 16 residues. The ends lost 3 bases at V and 7 bases at J; junction bases unmatched: 13. Germline-derived CDR1 and CDR2 are GTSNPN and SVGIG (reference sequence). In DNA form, the CDR3 reads TGTGCCTGGAGCCCCTCGAGGGCAGGGGGCCGTGAAAAACTGTTTTTT. The encoded protein is CAWSPSRAGGREKLFF.

The chain uses TRBV7-9 and TRBJ2-5; D ambiguous. V lost 5 bases and J 4 bases, leaving 14 bases between the germline ends. CDR1 is SEHNR and CDR2 is FQNEAQ in the germline V gene (reference sequence). The CDR3 contains 14 residues. The CDR3, as DNA: TGTGCCAGCAGCCCGACCCAATCGGGAGAGACCCAGTACTTC. It yields the protein CASSPTQSGETQYF.

The genes are TRBV4-1 and TRBJ2-7, with D possibly TRBD1 on 5 matching bases. Between the trimmed V and J ends, which lost 0 bases and 3 bases, there was a span of 12 bases. In germline, CDR1 is MGHRA, CDR2 YSYEKL. The CDR3 covers 15 residues. The CDR3, as DNA: TGCGCCAGCAGCCAAGATTGGGGCAGTCTCTACGAGCAGTACTTC. This gives the protein CASSQDWGSLYEQYF.

The chain couples TRBV6-5 to TRBJ1-1; perhaps TRBD1 as D (5 bases). V was pared by 6 bases and J by 10 bases, with 18 bases between. The germline V gene encodes CDR1 MNHEY and CDR2 SVGAGI. CDR3 length: 13 residues. CDR3 coding DNA: TGTGCCAGCAGGAACTCGGACATTCAGGCAGCTTTCTTT. This translates into CASRNSDIQAAFF.

The chain's CDR3 is CASSLQGGVSEAFF. Here the CDR3 DNA reads TGTGCCAGCAGCCTACAGGGTGGCGTGTCTGAAGCTTTCTTT. The rearrangement uses TRBV7-3 and TRBJ1-1, with D perhaps matching TRBD1 (6 bases). The CDR3 runs to 14 residues. Trimming stripped 5 bases from V and 6 bases from J, with 16 bases between. Germline V gives CDR1 SGHTA, CDR2 FQGTGA.